The clone carrying this T cell receptor beta chain occurred once. One end of the junction varies from germline; a read error may be responsible. Primers included in the PCR were 60 Vbeta and 13 Jbeta primers. Measured with immunoSEQ multiplex PCR; TCRdb has only the in-frame clones, and not every one. The data hold about 110,000 clones, with more than 60% observed a single time. This CDR3 contains 13 residues. The V gene's germline CDR1 is SGHKS and CDR2 YYEKEE (reference sequence). This sample was included in a study of cytomegalovirus exposure and HLA in healthy donors. At the level of the study: As an earlier analysis found, roughly 180 million T cells yielded about 120 million unique TCR beta sequences.

The origin of this receptor is a female donor in good health and CMV-seropositive. Input material: PBMCs. The rearrangement joins TRBV5-5 to TRBJ2-2; possible D gene TRBD1, 6 bases. In nucleotides, the CDR3 is TGTGCCAGCAGCTTTAGGGACACCGGCGAGCTGTTTTTT. It codes for CASSFRDTGELFF.